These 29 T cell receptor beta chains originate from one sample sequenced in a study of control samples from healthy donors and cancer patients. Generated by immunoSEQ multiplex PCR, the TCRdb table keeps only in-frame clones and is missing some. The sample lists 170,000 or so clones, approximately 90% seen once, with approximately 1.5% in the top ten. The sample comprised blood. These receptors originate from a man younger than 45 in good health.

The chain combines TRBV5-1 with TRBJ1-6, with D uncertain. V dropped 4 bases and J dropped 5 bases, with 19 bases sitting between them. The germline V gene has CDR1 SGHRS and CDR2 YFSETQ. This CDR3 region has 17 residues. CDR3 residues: CASSQTPKGADNSPLHF. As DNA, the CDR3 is TGCGCCAGCAGCCAGACACCTAAGGGAGCTGATAATTCACCCCTCCACTTT.

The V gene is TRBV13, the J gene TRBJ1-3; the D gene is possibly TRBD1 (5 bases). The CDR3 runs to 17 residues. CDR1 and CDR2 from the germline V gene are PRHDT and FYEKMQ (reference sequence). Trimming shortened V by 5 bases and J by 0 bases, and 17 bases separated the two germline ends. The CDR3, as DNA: TGTGCCAGCAGCCCGTCGGGCGGGGGTTACTCTGGAAACACCATATATTTT. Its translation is CASSPSGGGYSGNTIYF. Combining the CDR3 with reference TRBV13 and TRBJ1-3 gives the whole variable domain AAGVIQSPRHLIKEKRETATLKCYPIPRHDTVYWYQQGPGQDPQFLISFYEKMQSDKGSIPDRFSAQQFSDYHSELNMSSLELGDSALYFCASSPSGGGYSGNTIYFGEGSWLTVV.

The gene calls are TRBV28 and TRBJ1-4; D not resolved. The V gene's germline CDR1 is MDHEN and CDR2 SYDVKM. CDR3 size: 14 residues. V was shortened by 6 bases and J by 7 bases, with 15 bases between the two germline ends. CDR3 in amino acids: CASRPGAGSEKLFF. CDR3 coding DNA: TGTGCCAGCAGGCCGGGAGCCGGGTCTGAAAAACTGTTTTTT.

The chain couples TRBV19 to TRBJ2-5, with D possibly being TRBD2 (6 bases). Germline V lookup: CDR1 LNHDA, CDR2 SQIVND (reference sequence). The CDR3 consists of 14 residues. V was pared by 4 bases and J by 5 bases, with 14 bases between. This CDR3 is CASSKAGNSETQYF. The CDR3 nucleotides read TGTGCCAGTAGTAAGGCGGGAAATTCGGAGACCCAGTACTTC.

DNA of the CDR3: TGTGCCAGCAGTCCCTATCCGGACAGGGCCGGGAATTCACCCCTCCACTTT. Its protein is CASSPYPDRAGNSPLHF. The chain recombines TRBV27 with TRBJ1-6; TRBD1 aligns across 8 bases. Germline assignment: CDR1 MNHEY and CDR2 SMNVEV (reference sequence). Trimming at V came to 5 bases and at J to 7 bases, leaving 13 bases not matched to a gene. The CDR3 is 17 amino acids.

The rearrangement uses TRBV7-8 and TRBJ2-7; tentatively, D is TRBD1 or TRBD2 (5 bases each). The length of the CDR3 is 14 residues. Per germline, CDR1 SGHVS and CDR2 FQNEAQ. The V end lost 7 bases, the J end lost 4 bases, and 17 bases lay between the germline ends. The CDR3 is CASMSTGPLYEQYF. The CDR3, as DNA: TGTGCCAGCATGAGTACGGGGCCTTTGTACGAGCAGTACTTC. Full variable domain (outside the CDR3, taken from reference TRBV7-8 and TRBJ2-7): GAGVSQSPRYKVAKRGQDVALRCDPISGHVSLFWYQQALGQGPEFLTYFQNEAQLDKSGLPSDRFFAERPEGSVSTLKIQRTQQEDSAVYLCASMSTGPLYEQYFGPGTRLTVT.

CDR3 nucleotide sequence: TGTGCCAGCAGCGTAGACTTCAATCAGCCCCAGCATTTT. Its translation is CASSVDFNQPQHF. This rearrangement joins TRBV9 to TRBJ1-5; D gene unclear. The CDR3 runs to 13 residues. CDR1 is SGDLS and CDR2 is YYNGEE in the germline V gene. V was shortened by 0 bases and J by 3 bases, with 4 bases between the two germline ends.

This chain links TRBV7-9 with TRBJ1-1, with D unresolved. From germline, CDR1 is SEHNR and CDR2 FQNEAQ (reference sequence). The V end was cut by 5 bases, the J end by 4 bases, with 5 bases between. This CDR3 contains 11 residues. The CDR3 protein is CASSPGTEAFF. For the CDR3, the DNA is TGTGCCAGCAGCCCGGGCACTGAAGCTTTCTTT.

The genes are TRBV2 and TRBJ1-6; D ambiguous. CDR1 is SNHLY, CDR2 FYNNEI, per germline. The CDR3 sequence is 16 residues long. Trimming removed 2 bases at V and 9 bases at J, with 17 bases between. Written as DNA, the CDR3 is TGTGCCAGCAGTGAACGGTTCGGGGTAAACACTTCACCCCTCCACTTT. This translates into CASSERFGVNTSPLHF.

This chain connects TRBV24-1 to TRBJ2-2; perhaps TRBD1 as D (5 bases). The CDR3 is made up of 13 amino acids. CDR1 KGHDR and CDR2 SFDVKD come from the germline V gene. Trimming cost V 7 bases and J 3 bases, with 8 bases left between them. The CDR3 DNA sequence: TGTGCCACCAGCAGGGTGGACACCGGGGAGCTGTTTTTT. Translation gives CATSRVDTGELFF.

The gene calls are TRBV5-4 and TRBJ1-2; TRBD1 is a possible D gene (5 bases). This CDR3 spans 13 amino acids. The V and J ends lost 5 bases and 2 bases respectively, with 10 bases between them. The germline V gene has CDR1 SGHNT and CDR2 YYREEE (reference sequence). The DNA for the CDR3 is TGTGCCAGCAGGGCACGGGACAACTATGGCTACACCTTC. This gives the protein CASRARDNYGYTF.

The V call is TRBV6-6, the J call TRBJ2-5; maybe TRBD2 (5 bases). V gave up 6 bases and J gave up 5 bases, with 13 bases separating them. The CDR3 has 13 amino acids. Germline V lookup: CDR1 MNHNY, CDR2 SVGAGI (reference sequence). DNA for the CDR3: TGTGCCAGCAGCCCGGACTCTCACGAGACCCAGTACTTC. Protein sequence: CASSPDSHETQYF.

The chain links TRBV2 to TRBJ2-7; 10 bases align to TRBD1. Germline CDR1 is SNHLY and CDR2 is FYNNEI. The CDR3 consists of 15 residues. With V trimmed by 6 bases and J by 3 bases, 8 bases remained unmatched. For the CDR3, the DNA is TGTGCCAGCAGGGAAAGACAGGGGGCCAACTACGAGCAGTACTTC. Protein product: CASRERQGANYEQYF.

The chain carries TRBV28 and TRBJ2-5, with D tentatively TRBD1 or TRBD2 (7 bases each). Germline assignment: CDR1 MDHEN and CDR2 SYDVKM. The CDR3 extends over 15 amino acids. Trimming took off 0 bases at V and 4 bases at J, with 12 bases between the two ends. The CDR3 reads CASSLWAGGAETQYF. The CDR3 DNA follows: TGTGCCAGCAGTTTATGGGCAGGGGGGGCAGAGACCCAGTACTTC.

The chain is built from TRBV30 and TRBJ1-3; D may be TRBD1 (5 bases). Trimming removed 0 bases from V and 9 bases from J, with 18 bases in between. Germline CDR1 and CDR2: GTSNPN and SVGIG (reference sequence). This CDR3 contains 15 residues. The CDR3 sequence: CAWSVRGLVLSTIYF. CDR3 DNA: TGTGCCTGGAGTGTTCGGGGGTTAGTCCTCAGCACCATATATTTT.

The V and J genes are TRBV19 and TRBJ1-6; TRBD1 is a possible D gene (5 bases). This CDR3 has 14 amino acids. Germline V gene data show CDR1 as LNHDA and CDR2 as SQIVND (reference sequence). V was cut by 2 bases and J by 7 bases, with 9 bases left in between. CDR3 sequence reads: CASSISGTNSPLHF. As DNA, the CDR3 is TGTGCCAGTAGTATATCAGGGACGAATTCACCCCTCCACTTT.

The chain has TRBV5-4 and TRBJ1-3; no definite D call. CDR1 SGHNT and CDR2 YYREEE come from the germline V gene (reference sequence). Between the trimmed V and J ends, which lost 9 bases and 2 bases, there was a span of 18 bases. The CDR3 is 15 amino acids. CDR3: CAKPGGVNAGNTIYF. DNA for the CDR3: TGTGCCAAACCGGGCGGTGTCAACGCTGGAAACACCATATATTTT.

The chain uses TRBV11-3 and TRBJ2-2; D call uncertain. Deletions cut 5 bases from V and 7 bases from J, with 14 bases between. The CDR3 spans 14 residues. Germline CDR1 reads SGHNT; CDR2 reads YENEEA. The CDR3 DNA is TGTGCCAGCAGCATTGAGACTGGTTTCGGGGAGCTGTTTTTT. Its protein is CASSIETGFGELFF.

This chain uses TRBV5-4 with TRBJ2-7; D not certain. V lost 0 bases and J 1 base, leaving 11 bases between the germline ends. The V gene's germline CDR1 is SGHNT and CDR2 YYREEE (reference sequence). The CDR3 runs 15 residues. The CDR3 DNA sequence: TGTGCCAGCAGCTTGGGGGTTGCAGATTCCTACGAGCAGTACTTC. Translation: CASSLGVADSYEQYF.

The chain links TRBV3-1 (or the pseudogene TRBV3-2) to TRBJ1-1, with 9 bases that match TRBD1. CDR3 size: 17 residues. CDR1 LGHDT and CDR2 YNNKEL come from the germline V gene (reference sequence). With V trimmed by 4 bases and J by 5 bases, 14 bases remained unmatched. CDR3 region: CASSPRDRVAFRTEAFF. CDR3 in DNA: TGTGCCAGCAGCCCCCGGGACAGGGTAGCGTTTAGGACTGAAGCTTTCTTT.

CDR3 DNA: TGCAGCGTCCCCTTAGGACCCACCGGGGAGCTGTTTTTT. Translated: CSVPLGPTGELFF. The V call is TRBV29-1, the J call TRBJ2-2; D not certain. The germline V gene encodes CDR1 SQVTM and CDR2 ANQGSEA. V gave up 6 bases and J gave up 4 bases, with 12 bases separating them. CDR3 length equals 13 residues.

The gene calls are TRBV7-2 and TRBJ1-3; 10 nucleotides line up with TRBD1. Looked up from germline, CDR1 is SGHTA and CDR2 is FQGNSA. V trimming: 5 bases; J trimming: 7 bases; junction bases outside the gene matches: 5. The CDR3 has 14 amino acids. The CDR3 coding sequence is TGTGCCAGCAGCCAGACAGGGGGCAGGAACACCATATATTTT. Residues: CASSQTGGRNTIYF. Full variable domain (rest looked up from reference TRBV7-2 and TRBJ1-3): GAGVSQSPSNKVTEKGKDVELRCDPISGHTALYWYRQSLGQGLEFLIYFQGNSAPDKSGLPSDRFSAERTGGSVSTLTIQRTQQEDSAVYLCASSQTGGRNTIYFGEGSWLTVV.

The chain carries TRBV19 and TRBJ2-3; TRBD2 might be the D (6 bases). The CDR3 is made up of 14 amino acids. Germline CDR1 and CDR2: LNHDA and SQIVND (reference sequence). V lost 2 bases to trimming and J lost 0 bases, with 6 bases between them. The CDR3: CASSISGSTDTQYF. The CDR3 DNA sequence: TGTGCCAGTAGTATAAGCGGGAGCACAGATACGCAGTATTTT.

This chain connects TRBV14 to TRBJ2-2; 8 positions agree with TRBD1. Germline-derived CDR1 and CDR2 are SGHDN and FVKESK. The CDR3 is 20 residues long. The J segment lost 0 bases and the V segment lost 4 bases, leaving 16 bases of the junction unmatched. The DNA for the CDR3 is TGTGCCAGCAGCCTAAAGAGAAGGCCAGGGGGCGGATCGAACACCGGGGAGCTGTTTTTT. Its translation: CASSLKRRPGGGSNTGELFF.

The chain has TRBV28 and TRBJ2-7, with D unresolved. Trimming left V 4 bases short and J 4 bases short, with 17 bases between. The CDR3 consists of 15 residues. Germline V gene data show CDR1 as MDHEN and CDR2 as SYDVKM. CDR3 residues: CASSSAGLTNYEQYF. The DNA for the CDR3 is TGTGCCAGCAGTTCCGCCGGGTTGACCAATTACGAGCAGTACTTC. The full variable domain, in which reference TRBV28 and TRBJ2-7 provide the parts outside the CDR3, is DVKVTQSSRYLVKRTGEKVFLECVQDMDHENMFWYRQDPGLGLRLIYFSYDVKMKEKGDIPEGYSVSREKKERFSLILESASTNQTSMYLCASSSAGLTNYEQYFGPGTRLTVT.

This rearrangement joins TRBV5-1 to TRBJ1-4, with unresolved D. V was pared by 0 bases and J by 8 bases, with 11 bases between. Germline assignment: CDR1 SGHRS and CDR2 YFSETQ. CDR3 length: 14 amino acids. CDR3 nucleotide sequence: TGCGCCAGCAGCTTGGCCTCAATGGGAGAAAAACTGTTTTTT. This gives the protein CASSLASMGEKLFF.

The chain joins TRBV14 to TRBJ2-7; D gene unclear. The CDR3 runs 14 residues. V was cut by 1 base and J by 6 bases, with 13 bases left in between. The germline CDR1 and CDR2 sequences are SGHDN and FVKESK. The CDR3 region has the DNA TGTGCCAGCAGCCAAGTCCTATCCCTGGCCGAGCAGTACTTC. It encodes CASSQVLSLAEQYF.

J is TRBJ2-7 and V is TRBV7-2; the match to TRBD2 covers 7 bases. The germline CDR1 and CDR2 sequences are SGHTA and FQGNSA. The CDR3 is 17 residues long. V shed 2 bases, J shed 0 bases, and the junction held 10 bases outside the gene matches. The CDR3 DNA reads TGTGCCAGCAGCTTAATTGCGGGAGTGGTGACCTCCTACGAGCAGTACTTC. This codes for CASSLIAGVVTSYEQYF.

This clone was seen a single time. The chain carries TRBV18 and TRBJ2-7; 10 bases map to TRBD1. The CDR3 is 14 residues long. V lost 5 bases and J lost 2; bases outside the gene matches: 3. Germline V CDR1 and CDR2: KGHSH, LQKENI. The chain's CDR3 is CASSGDRGPYEQYF. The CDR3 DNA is TGTGCCAGCTCAGGGGACAGGGGACCCTACGAGCAGTACTTC.